The clone carrying this T cell receptor (beta chain) was seen many times. The antigen remains unidentified. TCRdb ran MiXCR on the 5' RACE reads and lists one entry per CDR3 protein. The sample consists of some 15,000 distinct CDR3 sequences, approximately 19% of them appearing once. Germline lookup yields CDR1 GTSNPN and CDR2 SVGIG (reference sequence). Trimming left V 4 bases short and J 3 bases short, with 18 bases between. The CDR3 has 16 residues. This sample is drawn from a study of T-cell memory formation after mild COVID-19. General study results and limits: Contracting CD4+ clones lay largely in CM and EM, with CD8+ ones residing in EMRA. Among clones peaking at day 37 in the second wave, SARS-CoV-2 specificity remained unconfirmed. Pre-infection memory showed some responding clones, and this suggested that cross-reactive memory joined.

This clonotype was sampled from an adult woman who had mild COVID-19 (a few samples of this study predate the infection). Cell type and time point are not known. V gene TRBV30 combines with J gene TRBJ2-2; weak D call: TRBD1 (6 bases). Sequences were obtained from PBMCs or a T cell subset sorted from them (not recorded which). This CDR3 reads CAWKLWGQLDTGELFF. The CDR3 DNA is TGTGCCTGGAAGCTTTGGGGGCAACTAGACACCGGGGAGCTGTTTTTT.